The 24 T cell receptor beta chains below come from one sample, sequenced in a study of shared clonotypes between healthy human individuals. Clones were sequenced by immunoSEQ multiplex PCR, and TCRdb holds only the in-frame ones, with some missing. This table holds fewer than 3 million clones, under 95% found once. Sequences were obtained from naive CD4+ T cells from PBMCs. The sample's subset: CD45RA+ positively selected. All receptors derive from a man aged 18 to 30 in good health. Some clones in this sample may be carry-over from other donors' samples.

Of note for this clone: This same CDR3 is encoded by further DNA sequences in the sample. The V gene is TRBV2, the J gene TRBJ1-5; maybe TRBD1 (6 bases). The germline V gene has CDR1 SNHLY and CDR2 FYNNEI. V lost 5 bases and J 1 base, leaving 6 bases between the germline ends. The CDR3 covers 13 residues. CDR3 DNA sequence: TGTGCCAGCAGTACAGGGAGCAATCAGCCCCAGCATTTT. It specifies CASSTGSNQPQHF.

The chain links TRBV11-3 to TRBJ2-3; 7 bases map to TRBD1. J was trimmed by 5 bases and V by 1 base; bases with no gene match: 6. CDR1 is SGHNT, CDR2 YENEEA, per germline. The CDR3 loop spans 15 amino acids. CDR3 amino acids: CASSLGGTERDTQYF. The CDR3 coding sequence is TGTGCCAGCAGCTTAGGTGGGACAGAAAGAGATACGCAGTATTTT.

The J gene is TRBJ2-3, the V gene TRBV7-2, with a weak D call TRBD2 (6 bases). The CDR3 covers 15 residues. The V end was cut by 3 bases, the J end by 0 bases, with 10 bases between. Germline CDR1 reads SGHTA; CDR2 reads FQGNSA. CDR3 amino acids: CASSFGGFSTDTQYF. The CDR3 DNA sequence: TGTGCCAGCAGCTTTGGGGGGTTTAGCACAGATACGCAGTATTTT.

This clone was detected once. This sample includes further DNA sequences coding for the same CDR3. The chain has TRBV7-9 and TRBJ2-5; no clear D. The CDR3 extends over 11 amino acids. The germline V and J ends were trimmed by 3 bases and 5 bases, with 4 bases remaining between them. Germline V gives CDR1 SEHNR, CDR2 FQNEAQ (reference sequence). In DNA form, the CDR3 reads TGTGCCAGCAGCTTTAGGGAGACCCAGTACTTC. Translation: CASSFRETQYF.

In regard to this clone: Other DNA sequences within the sample encode an identical CDR3. The V gene is TRBV9, the J gene TRBJ2-1; possible D gene TRBD2, 6 bases. CDR3 size: 15 residues. Trimming left V 0 bases short and J 4 bases short, with 11 bases between. CDR1 is SGDLS and CDR2 is YYNGEE in the germline V gene. CDR3 in amino acids: CASSVVGDFYNEQFF. As DNA, the CDR3 is TGTGCCAGCAGCGTAGTAGGGGACTTTTACAATGAGCAGTTCTTC.

This clone showed up just once. The CDR3 here is CASSPRGVPGAEQYF. DNA for the CDR3: TGCGCCAGCAGCCCGCGTGGGGTTCCGGGGGCCGAGCAGTACTTC. The chain has TRBV5-1 and TRBJ2-7; the D gene could be TRBD1 or TRBD2 (6 bases each). Germline V gene lookup returns CDR1 SGHRS and CDR2 YFSETQ. Between the trimmed V and J ends, which lost 4 bases and 6 bases, there was a span of 20 bases. CDR3 length: 15 amino acids.

This clone was detected a few times. No conserved phenylalanine or tryptophan ends this CDR3, so it is likely a read error. Because the CDR3's place on the DNA is in doubt, the DNA is left out and the CDR3 is given as listed by TCRdb. V and J are TRBV28 and TRBJ1-1; TRBD1, the table's D call, was not compared with the DNA. The CDR3 numbers 10 amino acids, ends counted. CDR1 is MDHEN, CDR2 SYDVKM, per germline. The CDR3 loop reads CASGHATGLS.

This sequence joins TRBV19 and TRBJ2-2; possibly TRBD2 for D (6 bases). The V end lost 5 bases, the J end lost 2 bases, and 15 bases lay between the germline ends. The CDR3 has 16 amino acids. Looked up from germline, CDR1 is LNHDA and CDR2 is SQIVND (reference sequence). The CDR3 spells CASSWAGRPNTGELFF. The CDR3, as DNA: TGTGCCAGTAGTTGGGCGGGGAGGCCCAACACCGGGGAGCTGTTTTTT.

The V gene is TRBV21-1, the J gene TRBJ1-5. TRBV21-1 is a known pseudogene. This CDR3 is built from 15 residues. Here the CDR3 reads CASSKGPGRCQPQHF. CDR3 DNA: TGTGCCAGCAGCAAAGGACCGGGCCGCTGTCAGCCCCAGCATTTT.

The chain recombines TRBV5-1 with TRBJ1-5; D gene ambiguous. CDR1 SGHRS and CDR2 YFSETQ come from the germline V gene. This CDR3 contains 15 residues. V lost 3 bases and J lost 2, with 12 bases in between. DNA of the CDR3: TGCGCCAGCAGCTCGGGATTTGGTGGCAATCAGCCCCAGCATTTT. This encodes CASSSGFGGNQPQHF.

The chain has TRBV9 and TRBJ1-1; D remains unclear. The CDR3 totals 15 residues. V was trimmed by 2 bases and J by 1 base, leaving 12 bases between them. Germline V gene sequence: CDR1 SGDLS, CDR2 YYNGEE. CDR3 region: CASSVTGLGNTEAFF. Written as DNA, the CDR3 is TGTGCCAGCAGCGTGACGGGGTTGGGGAACACTGAAGCTTTCTTT.

This clone was seen just once. The chain couples TRBV11-2 to TRBJ2-7; D remains unclear. Per the germline V gene, CDR1 is SGHAT and CDR2 is FQNNGV. This CDR3 contains 15 residues. Trimming took 5 bases from V and 2 from J, leaving 16 bases between them. CDR3 in DNA: TGTGCCAGCAGCCCCCCAAGGGCAGCAACCTACGAGCAGTACTTC. This sequence encodes CASSPPRAATYEQYF.

The V gene is TRBV5-4, the J gene TRBJ2-7; 7 bases match TRBD1. The CDR3 covers 15 residues. The germline CDR1 and CDR2 sequences are SGHNT and YYREEE (reference sequence). Germline trimming cut 0 bases from V and 3 bases from J; bases unmatched to any gene: 6. DNA of the CDR3: TGTGCCAGCAGCTTGGCAGGACAGGCCCTCTACGAGCAGTACTTC. This sequence encodes CASSLAGQALYEQYF.

This clone was picked up one time. This chain uses TRBV10-1 with TRBJ1-1, with D unclear. CDR3 length: 13 residues. Per germline, CDR1 WNHNN and CDR2 SYGVQD (reference sequence). Trimming shortened V by 6 bases and J by 2 bases, and 10 bases separated the two germline ends. In DNA form, the CDR3 reads TGCGCCAGCAGCCCCGGACTCAACACTGAAGCTTTCTTT. This gives the protein CASSPGLNTEAFF.

This sequence joins TRBV6-5 and TRBJ1-2; 7 bases are a match to TRBD1. The CDR3 consists of 14 residues. Germline V gene sequence: CDR1 MNHEY, CDR2 SVGAGI. V was pared by 0 bases and J by 12 bases, with 10 bases of the junction left unmatched. The DNA for the CDR3 is TGTGCCAGCAGTTACTCGATGGACAGGCCACTCGACACCTTC. Translated: CASSYSMDRPLDTF.

The CDR3 loop reads CASSETGGGQPQHF. The CDR3, as DNA: TGTGCCAGCAGTGAAACAGGGGGCGGTCAGCCCCAGCATTTT. The chain joins TRBV6-1 to TRBJ1-5; 9 positions match TRBD1. V gave up 2 bases and J gave up 6 bases; unmatched junction bases: 2. Germline values: CDR1 MNHNS, CDR2 SASEGT. The CDR3 sequence is 14 residues long.

The chain recombines TRBV5-1 with TRBJ2-3, with a tentative D call TRBD1 (6 bases). This CDR3 is 16 amino acids long. Germline CDR1 SGHRS, CDR2 YFSETQ. The V gene lost 0 bases and the J gene lost 2 bases, with 13 bases spanning the gap. The CDR3 region is CASSLGLQGPTDTQYF. In DNA form, the CDR3 reads TGCGCCAGCAGCTTGGGCCTACAGGGCCCCACAGATACGCAGTATTTT.

The count of this clone is one. Other DNA variants within this sample encode the same CDR3. The gene calls are TRBV30 and TRBJ2-7; no clear D gene. The CDR3 has 12 residues. From germline, CDR1 is GTSNPN and CDR2 SVGIG (reference sequence). With 5 bases removed from V and 2 bases from J, the gap between germline ends came to 10 bases. The CDR3: CAWSPVPYEQYF. CDR3 sequence (DNA): TGTGCCTGGTCCCCGGTCCCCTACGAGCAGTACTTC. Variable domain in full (rest from reference TRBV30 and TRBJ2-7): SQTIHQWPATLVQPVGSPLSLECTVEGTSNPNLYWYRQAAGRGLQLLFYSVGIGQISSEVPQNLSASRPQDRQFILSSKKLLLSDSGFYLCAWSPVPYEQYFGPGTRLTVT.

The CDR3 bases are TGTGCCTGGTCCCCAGGGGGAGGTAATGAAAAACTGTTTTTT. This translates into CAWSPGGGNEKLFF. V and J are TRBV30 and TRBJ1-4, with 7 bases aligning to TRBD1. Trimming cost V 5 bases and J 4 bases; bases outside gene matches: 7. Germline V CDR1 and CDR2: GTSNPN, SVGIG (reference sequence). The CDR3 runs 14 residues.

The chain uses TRBV4-1 and TRBJ1-4; D call uncertain. The germline V gene encodes CDR1 MGHRA and CDR2 YSYEKL. Trimming removed 0 bases at V and 1 base at J, with 18 bases between. The CDR3 contains 19 residues. The CDR3 DNA reads TGCGCCAGCAGCCAAGAAGGCTTTGGCAGACTACTAACTAATGAAAAACTGTTTTTT. This translates into CASSQEGFGRLLTNEKLFF.

The V gene is TRBV6-5, the J gene TRBJ1-4, with a tentative D call TRBD1 (5 bases). The CDR3 consists of 14 residues. Germline V lookup: CDR1 MNHEY, CDR2 SVGAGI. V was shortened by 2 bases and J by 10 bases, with 14 bases between the two germline ends. DNA for the CDR3: TGTGCCAGCAGTTACGGGGACCTCCCGGGAAAACTGTTTTTT. Translated, it gives CASSYGDLPGKLFF.

This sequence joins TRBV6-5 and TRBJ2-6, with unresolved D. This CDR3 has 15 residues. From germline, CDR1 is MNHEY and CDR2 SVGAGI. Trimming cost V 6 bases and J 2 bases, with 11 bases left between them. CDR3 sequence (DNA): TGTGCCAGCAGGGGAACGAGGACTGGGGCCAACGTCCTGACTTTC. This codes for CASRGTRTGANVLTF.

This rearrangement joins TRBV19 to TRBJ2-1; 7 bases are shared with TRBD2. The V and J ends lost 6 bases and 0 bases, in that order; junction bases with no gene match: 8. The germline V gene encodes CDR1 LNHDA and CDR2 SQIVND (reference sequence). There are 16 residues in the CDR3. CDR3 loop: CASRKFGGGSYNEQFF. CDR3 DNA: TGTGCCAGTAGAAAATTCGGCGGGGGCTCCTACAATGAGCAGTTCTTC.

The gene calls are TRBV5-4 and TRBJ1-1; 11 nucleotides agree with TRBD1. Germline trimming cut 4 bases from V and 0 bases from J; bases unmatched to any gene: 8. Germline loops: CDR1 SGHNT, CDR2 YYREEE (reference sequence). This CDR3 is built from 17 residues. This CDR3 reads CASSPGQGALVNTEAFF. The CDR3 DNA sequence: TGTGCCAGCAGCCCCGGACAGGGGGCGTTGGTGAACACTGAAGCTTTCTTT. Together with reference TRBV5-4 and TRBJ1-1, the CDR3 gives the full variable domain: ETGVTQSPTHLIKTRGQQVTLRCSSQSGHNTVSWYQQALGQGPQFIFQYYREEENGRGNFPPRFSGLQFPNYSSELNVNALELDDSALYLCASSPGQGALVNTEAFFGQGTRLTVV.